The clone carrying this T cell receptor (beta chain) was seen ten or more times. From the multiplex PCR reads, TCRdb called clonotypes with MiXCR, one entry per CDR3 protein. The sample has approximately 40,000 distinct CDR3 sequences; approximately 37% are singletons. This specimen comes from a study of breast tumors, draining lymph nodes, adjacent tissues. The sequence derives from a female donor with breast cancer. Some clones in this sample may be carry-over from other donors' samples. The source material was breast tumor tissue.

The CDR3: CASSPAGQGTINEQFF. The DNA for the CDR3 is TGTGCCAGCAGCCCCGCCGGACAGGGAACGATTAATGAGCAGTTCTTC. V and J are TRBV7-9 and TRBJ2-1; 8 bases are shared with TRBD1. V dropped 5 bases and J dropped 7; count of bases not matched to a gene: 13. CDR3 length: 16 amino acids. CDR1 is SEHNR and CDR2 is FQNEAQ in the germline V gene (reference sequence).